This T cell receptor (beta chain) was recorded in a study of blood T cell repertoires in COVID-19. Study overall: The samples span acute and convalescent COVID-19 from the United States, Italy and Spain.

This CDR3 is built from 15 residues. Germline loops: CDR1 MGHRA, CDR2 YSYEKL. Between the trimmed V and J ends, which lost 4 bases and 3 bases, there was a span of 15 bases. The protocol was immunoSEQ multiplex PCR, while the TCRdb copy is restricted to in-frame clones and leaves out a portion. This sample yields nearly 350,000 clones, of which 87% are seen a single time; just under 6.5% belongs to the top ten. The receptor comes from a woman between 50 and 59 years old with COVID-19, enrolled during active disease. The chain has TRBV4-1 and TRBJ2-5; D is possibly TRBD1 (6 bases). The specimen sequenced was peripheral blood. DNA for the CDR3: TGCGCCAGCAGCCTCATACCGGGACACAAAGAGACCCAGTACTTC. It specifies CASSLIPGHKETQYF.